The T cell receptor beta chain under discussion was sequenced for a study of blood T cell repertoires in COVID-19. Whole-study context: COVID-19 samples from acute and convalescent phases originated in the United States, Italy and Spain.

Participants were aged roughly 18 to 90 years, lived in over 20 US areas, and enrolled virtually. Donors of Cohort 3 who recovered were those that had two negative PCRs, clearance, or symptom resolution. Germline CDR1 is MNHNY and CDR2 is SVGAGI (reference sequence). V was cut by 4 bases and J by 4 bases, with 14 bases left in between. This CDR3 region has 14 residues. Data came from immunoSEQ multiplex PCR; TCRdb stores just in-frame clones and leaves some out. The sample lists around 180,000 clones; 86% were seen once. The sequence derives from a woman aged 25 to 39 who had recovered from COVID-19. Sequencing was performed on PBMCs or T cells enriched from blood (not recorded which). The chain uses TRBV6-6 and TRBJ2-7; possibly TRBD1 for D (6 bases). CDR3 sequence: CASSSGTPIYEQYF. CDR3 nucleotide sequence: TGTGCCAGCAGTTCCGGGACACCAATTTACGAGCAGTACTTC.